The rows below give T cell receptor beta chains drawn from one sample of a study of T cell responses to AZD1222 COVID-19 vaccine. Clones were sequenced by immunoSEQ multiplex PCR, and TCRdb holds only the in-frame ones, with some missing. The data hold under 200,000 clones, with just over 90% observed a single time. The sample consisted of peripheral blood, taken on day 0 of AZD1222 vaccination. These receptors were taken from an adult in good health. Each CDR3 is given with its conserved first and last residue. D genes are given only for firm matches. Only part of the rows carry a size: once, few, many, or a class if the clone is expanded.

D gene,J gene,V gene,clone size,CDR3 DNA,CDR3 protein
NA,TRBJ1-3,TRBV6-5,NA,TGTGCCAGCAATGGGCGAAGCTCTGGAAACACCATATATTTT,CASNGRSSGNTIYF
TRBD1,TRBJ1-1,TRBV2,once,TGTGCCAGCAGTGAAGAGCAGGGGGTCACTGAAGCTTTCTTT,CASSEEQGVTEAFF
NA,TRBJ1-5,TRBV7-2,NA,TGTGCCAGCAGCGCCTCAGTGAATCAGCCCCAGCATTTT,CASSASVNQPQHF
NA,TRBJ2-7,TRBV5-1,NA,TGCGCCAGCAGAAGTTACAGCGGAGTGGAGCAGTACTTC,CASRSYSGVEQYF
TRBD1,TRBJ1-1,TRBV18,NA,TGTGCCAGCTCACCGTACCAGGGGGCCCTGGAAGCTTTCTTT,CASSPYQGALEAFF
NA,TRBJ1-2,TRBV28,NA,TGTGCCAGCAGAGAAAACCGGGCCCTTCTAGTGCCTAACTATGGCTACACCTTC,CASRENRALLVPNYGYTF
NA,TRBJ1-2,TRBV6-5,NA,TGTGCCAGCAGTTCAGATTCCCGGAGGTATGGCTACACCTTC,CASSSDSRRYGYTF
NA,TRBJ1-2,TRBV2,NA,TGTGCCAGCAAACTCGGAGGGCCCTATGGCTACACCTTC,CASKLGGPYGYTF
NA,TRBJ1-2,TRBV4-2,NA,TGTGCCAGCAGCCAAGAGGTCGGGGGGCGCGCCTATGGCTACACCTTC,CASSQEVGGRAYGYTF
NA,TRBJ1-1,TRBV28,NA,TGTGCCAGCAGTTTATTCAGGGAAGCTTTCTTT,CASSLFREAFF
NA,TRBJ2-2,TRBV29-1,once,TGCAGCGTCTCAGGGTCTTCGAACACCGGGGAGCTGTTTTTT,CSVSGSSNTGELFF
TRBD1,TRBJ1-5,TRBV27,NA,TGTGCCAGCAGTTTTTTACCCCCAGGGGGACAGCCCCAGCATTTT,CASSFLPPGGQPQHF
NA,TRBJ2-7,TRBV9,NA,TGTGCCAGCAGCGCGCCCAGGGACACCCCCCTCTACGAGCAGTACTTC,CASSAPRDTPLYEQYF
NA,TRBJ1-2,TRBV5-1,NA,TGCGCCAGCAGCCCCAGGGCAGATAACTATGGCTACACCTTC,CASSPRADNYGYTF
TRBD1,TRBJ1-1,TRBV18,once,TGTGCCAGCTCACCCGGGACAGGTGGGAACACTGAAGCTTTCTTT,CASSPGTGGNTEAFF
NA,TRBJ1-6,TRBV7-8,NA,TGTGCCAGCAGCTTAGGGGACCAGCCGGGGGCTCTGGGGAATTCACCCCTCCACTTT,CASSLGDQPGALGNSPLHF
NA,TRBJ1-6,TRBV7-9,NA,TGTGCCAGCAGCTCTTCCGCCCTCGGCAGGTGGTTGTCACCCCTCCACTTT,CASSSSALGRWLSPLHF
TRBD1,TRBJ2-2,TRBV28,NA,TGTGCCAGCAGTTTAGCGACAGGGGGCCGAGGGGAGCTGTTTTTT,CASSLATGGRGELFF
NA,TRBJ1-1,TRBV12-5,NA,TGTGCTAGTGGATCCCACGGTTGGGGTTTGGGCACTGAAGCTTTCTTT,CASGSHGWGLGTEAFF
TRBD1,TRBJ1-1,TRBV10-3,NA,TGTGCCATCAGTGAGTCGGGGACAGGGGGCGCGAGAAACACTGAAGCTTTCTTT,CAISESGTGGARNTEAFF
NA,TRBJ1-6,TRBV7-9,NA,TGTGCCAGCAGCTTAGAAGGTCTCGGAGGGAATTCACCCCTCCACTTT,CASSLEGLGGNSPLHF
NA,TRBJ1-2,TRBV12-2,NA,TGTGCAAGTCGCTTAGTTTCGGAAGGACAGGGGTATGGCTACACCTTC,CASRLVSEGQGYGYTF
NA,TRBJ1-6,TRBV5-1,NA,TGCGCCAGCACCTGGGGGACAACGTTAGCACCCCTCCACTTT,CASTWGTTLAPLHF
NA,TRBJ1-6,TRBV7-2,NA,TGTGCCAGCAGCTTAGGCCAGGGGAGTTCACCCCTCCACTTT,CASSLGQGSSPLHF
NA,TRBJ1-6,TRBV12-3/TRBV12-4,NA,TGTGCCAGCACCGGACAGATCAATTCACCCCTCCACTTT,CASTGQINSPLHF
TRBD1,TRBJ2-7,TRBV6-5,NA,TGTGCCAGCTATCCCGGGACAGGGGACCCCTACGAGCAGTACTTC,CASYPGTGDPYEQYF
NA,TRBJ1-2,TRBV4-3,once,TGCGCCAGCAGCCAAGCGGACAGCAACTATGGCTACACCTTC,CASSQADSNYGYTF
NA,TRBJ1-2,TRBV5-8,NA,TGTGCCAGCAGCTTGAACGGACACTACTATGGCTACACCTTC,CASSLNGHYYGYTF
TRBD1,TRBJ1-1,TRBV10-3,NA,TGTGCCATCAGTAATTCAGGGGGATACACTGAAGCTTTCTTT,CAISNSGGYTEAFF
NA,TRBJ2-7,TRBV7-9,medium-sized,TGTGCCAGCAGCTTCCAGGGCTCCGGGTTGTACGAGCAGTACTTC,CASSFQGSGLYEQYF
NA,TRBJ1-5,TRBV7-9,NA,TGTGCCAGCAGCTTCCTGTTTAATCAGCCCCAGCATTTT,CASSFLFNQPQHF
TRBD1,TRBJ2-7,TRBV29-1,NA,TGCAGCTTGATAAGGACAGGACGGGCCCAGTACTTC,CSLIRTGRAQYF
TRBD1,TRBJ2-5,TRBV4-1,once,TGCGCCAGCAGCCAAGATGAGGGACAGGGTTTTTTTCAGACCCAGTACTTC,CASSQDEGQGFFQTQYF
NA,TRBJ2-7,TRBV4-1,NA,TGCGCCAGCAGCCGATTAGAGGGGGTCATCTACGAGCAGTACTTC,CASSRLEGVIYEQYF
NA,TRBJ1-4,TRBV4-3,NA,TGCGCCAGCAGCCCAACCGGGGGGACTAATGAAAAACTGTTTTTT,CASSPTGGTNEKLFF
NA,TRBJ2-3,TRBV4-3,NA,TGCGCCAGCAGCCAGGGATCGGGGTCTAGCACAGATACGCAGTATTTT,CASSQGSGSSTDTQYF
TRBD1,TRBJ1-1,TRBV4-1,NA,TGCGCCAGCAGCCAAGAGGGACAGCTGAACACTGAAGCTTTCTTT,CASSQEGQLNTEAFF
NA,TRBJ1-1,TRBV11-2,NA,TGTGCCAGCAGCCGGGACATGAACACTGAAGCTTTCTTT,CASSRDMNTEAFF
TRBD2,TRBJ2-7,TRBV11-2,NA,TGTGCCAGCAGCATACAGCGGGGGGGATACTACGAGCAGTACTTC,CASSIQRGGYYEQYF
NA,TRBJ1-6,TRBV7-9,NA,TGTGCCAGCAGCCAACAGAATTCACCCCTCCACTTT,CASSQQNSPLHF
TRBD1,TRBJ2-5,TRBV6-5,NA,TGTGCCAGCAGGGGAGCATTAACAGGGGTAGAGACCCAGTACTTC,CASRGALTGVETQYF
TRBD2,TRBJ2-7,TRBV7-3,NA,TGTGCCAGCAGCTTACTAAGCGGGGGTCCCTACGAGCAGTACTTC,CASSLLSGGPYEQYF